This T cell receptor (beta chain) came from a study of blood T cells in healthy people across ages. The CDR3 has 14 amino acids. Germline CDR1 reads MNHEY; CDR2 reads SVGAGI. J was trimmed by 8 bases and V by 4 bases; bases with no gene match: 6. The use of a sample-barcoded 5' primer and a J-beta primer mix characterized a second PCR of about 7 to 12 cycles. Through a template-switch adaptor with 12 random nucleotides, each cDNA molecule received a tag. One entry per CDR3 protein, called by TCRdb with MiXCR from the 5' RACE reads. Among around 1,000,000 distinct CDR3 sequences listed, around two fifths were seen once. The total RNA that was extracted per sample amounted to at least 6 micrograms.

Sequences were obtained from blood. The clonotype was recovered from a man aged 18 to 30 in good health. The V and J genes are TRBV6-5 and TRBJ1-2, with 11 bases that match TRBD1. CDR3 in amino acids: CASSSSGQGVGYTF. CDR3 DNA sequence: TGTGCCAGCAGTTCATCGGGACAGGGGGTCGGCTACACCTTC.